This record covers a single T cell receptor beta chain. What it recognizes is unknown. These data originate in a study of PD-1 blockade in classical Hodgkin lymphoma. Study details: Each patient was given nivolumab 3 mg/kg through a vein every 2 weeks.

The time point is: cycle 4 day 1 (C4D1), after five to seven weeks of nivolumab. Every patient relapsed after autologous stem cell transplantation, and brentuximab vedotin exposure varied. Sequencing was performed with immunoSEQ multiplex PCR; in TCRdb, only in-frame clones are kept and a portion is missing. Here the sample spans 100,000 to 120,000 clones, roughly 87% being singletons. V trimming: 1 base; J trimming: 14 bases; junction bases outside the gene matches: 7. Germline assignment: CDR1 SGHRS and CDR2 YFSETQ. The CDR3 spans 14 residues. Study-wide points: Complete responders started with a diversity level that resembled newly diagnosed patients at baseline.

This clonotype was sampled from a human donor with classical Hodgkin lymphoma. The V and J genes are TRBV5-1 and TRBJ2-1; TRBD2 matches at 12 bases. The sample here was peripheral blood mononuclear cells (PBMCs), taken before the fourth cycle of nivolumab. CDR3 coding DNA: TGCGCCAGCAGCTTGAGACTAGCGGGAGATGGGGAGTTCTTC. Translation gives CASSLRLAGDGEFF. The whole variable domain, remainder taken from reference TRBV5-1 and TRBJ2-1, is KAGVTQTPRYLIKTRGQQVTLSCSPISGHRSVSWYQQTPGQGLQFLFEYFSETQRNKGNFPGRFSGRQFSNSRSEMNVSTLELGDSALYLCASSLRLAGDGEFFGPGTRLTVL.